This TCR beta chain was identified during a study of HIV-infected children after antiretroviral therapy interruption. Study in general: Continuous-treatment samples came from weeks 0, 48 and 150.

From germline, CDR1 is SGDLS and CDR2 YYNGEE. The V end was cut by 1 base, the J end by 1 base, with 8 bases between. The CDR3 extends over 15 amino acids. This clonotype was counted many times. Its specificity is unknown. Findings and caveats of the study: The CD45RA+ naive sort may contain some EMRA or stem memory cells. After treatment interruption started, naive CD4+ CDR3 overlap across time points dropped.

RNA-based 3' RACE libraries used unique molecular identifiers. TCRdb reprocessed the 3' RACE reads with MiXCR, giving one entry per CDR3 protein. The sample shows fewer than 100,000 distinct CDR3 sequences, approximately 6.9% of them seen only once. Treatment described: PENTA 11 planned treatment interruption arm or continuous ART arm. Naive CD4+ CD45RA+ CD45RO- T cells were sorted from thawed PBMCs. The sequenced sample was CD45RA+ CD4+ T cells from PBMCs, pooled from several time points, obtained from a donor given antiretroviral therapy, either interrupted or continuous. Subset: naive CD4+ CD45RA+ CD45RO- T cells. The receptor was isolated from a pool of human donors with HIV. V is TRBV9 and J is TRBJ2-2; unclear D gene. The CDR3 sequence is CASSVRIQNTGELFF. CDR3 sequence (DNA): TGTGCCAGCAGCGTAAGGATTCAGAACACCGGGGAGCTGTTTTTT.